The rows below give T cell receptor beta chains drawn from one sample of a study of cytomegalovirus exposure and HLA in healthy donors. Profiling relied on immunoSEQ multiplex PCR, and the TCRdb table lists in-frame clones only, not all of them. The sample has about 93,000 clones, roughly 72% seen once; the top ten hold about 0.5%. Sample: PBMCs. The receptors stem from a man aged 30-40 years in good health and CMV-seronegative. CDR3s include the opening cysteine and the closing phenylalanine or tryptophan.

J,V,CDR3
TRBJ1-2,TRBV5-4,CASSGGQGYYGYTF
TRBJ1-2,TRBV7-9,CASSWAQLYGYTF
TRBJ2-7,TRBV5-8,CASSLGRRGYEQYF
TRBJ2-3,TRBV19,CASSKETQGAASTDTQYF
TRBJ2-3,TRBV5-1,CASSLAKLTGQGTDTQYF
-,TRBV4-3,CASSQVAAPTYEQYF
TRBJ2-1,TRBV11-1,CASSSGAREAYNEQFF
TRBJ2-1,TRBV12-5,CASGLGSSYNEQFF
TRBJ2-7,TRBV6-5,CASSRGGGYEQYF
TRBJ2-7,TRBV2,CASSWRDRAYEQYF
TRBJ1-2,TRBV6-1,CASVDRGSGYTF
TRBJ1-2,TRBV7-9,CASSLAFTGNYGYTF
TRBJ1-1,TRBV7-9,CASSLRGTNTEAFF
TRBJ2-5,TRBV5-1,CASSSGTSGGEKETQYF
TRBJ2-7,TRBV5-6,CASSLGPSTYEQYF
TRBJ2-1,TRBV4-1,CASSQDRIAGDWEQFF
TRBJ1-4,TRBV2,CASSPATGTGINRLFF
TRBJ1-2,TRBV7-9,CSSSQGQGNGGYTF
TRBJ1-1,TRBV7-9,CASSLDGWSTEAFF
TRBJ1-4,TRBV7-2,CASSLFRITNEKLFF
TRBJ2-2,TRBV19,CACRAGVTTGELFF
TRBJ1-1,TRBV13,CASSSGTTEAFF
TRBJ1-1,TRBV27,CASSLNGWYGFNTEAFF
TRBJ2-5,TRBV5-1,CASSLSGASNVGETQYF
TRBJ1-2,TRBV6-1,CASGGRVGVNTF
TRBJ2-1,TRBV7-3,CASSVMSGVGFNNEQFF
TRBJ1-1,TRBV6-6,CASSYFGGTEAFF
TRBJ1-6,TRBV6-4,CASSETAGPNSPLHF
TRBJ2-1,TRBV19,CASRRPGLNYNEQFF
TRBJ1-2,TRBV29-1,CSVDNPGASYGYTF
TRBJ2-3,TRBV5-4,CASSPLAGGVTDTQYF
TRBJ1-5,TRBV6-1,CASDWTGGNQPQHF
TRBJ2-7,TRBV4-3,CASSQDFRGGTGAYEQYF
TRBJ1-1,TRBV18,CASSPTPGGNTEAFF
TRBJ1-1,TRBV7-2,CASRLGEIEAFF
TRBJ2-5,TRBV5-1,CASSFGGRDETQYF
TRBJ2-1,TRBV11-2,CASRAQLAGVRSYNEQFF
TRBJ2-7,TRBV9,CASSVGPEGVYYEQYF
TRBJ1-2,TRBV29-1,CSGTTGSGYGYTF
TRBJ1-1,TRBV5-6,CASSFGTGGTEAFF
TRBJ1-6,TRBV5-5,CASSLAVLRDSPLHF
TRBJ1-2,TRBV6-5,CASSYGQLANYGYTF
TRBJ1-2,TRBV6-1,CASIPITGGPYGYTF
TRBJ1-2,TRBV10-3,CAIRDPAGQSWDGYTF